One and the same sample provided the 7 T cell receptor beta chains below, sequenced in a study of technical replicates of blood from a handful of donors. Repertoires were generated with immunoSEQ multiplex PCR, while TCRdb's copy carries only in-frame clones and drops some. The sample carries tens of thousands of clones, about 93% recorded once. Sequencing was performed on T cells isolated from PBMCs. The source of these receptors is a human donor in good health.

DNA for the CDR3: TGCGCCAGCAGCTTACCAAACAGGGGGCTAGTTGACGAGCAGTACTTC. The encoded protein is CASSLPNRGLVDEQYF. The chain joins TRBV5-1 to TRBJ2-7, with 9 bases identical to TRBD1. CDR1 SGHRS and CDR2 YFSETQ come from the germline V gene. This CDR3 spans 16 amino acids. J was trimmed by 5 bases and V by 2 bases; bases with no gene match: 11.

This sequence joins TRBV5-8 and TRBJ2-3, with 9 bases that match TRBD1. This CDR3 is built from 15 residues. CDR1 and CDR2 (germline): SGHTS, YDEGEE. Unmatched junction bases numbered 7, after V lost 4 bases and J lost 4 bases. The chain's CDR3 is CASSGGQGTADTQYF. CDR3 nucleotide sequence: TGTGCCAGCAGCGGAGGACAGGGGACAGCAGATACGCAGTATTTT.

J is TRBJ2-1 and V is TRBV9; 8 positions match TRBD2. The CDR3 runs 16 residues. The ends lost 3 bases at V and 7 bases at J; junction bases unmatched: 12. From germline, CDR1 is SGDLS and CDR2 YYNGEE. CDR3 region: CASSDLGAGDLNEQFF. The CDR3 DNA is TGTGCCAGCAGCGACCTGGGAGCGGGAGATTTGAATGAGCAGTTCTTC.

The chain recombines TRBV30 with TRBJ2-5, with 9 bases that match TRBD1. V gave up 2 bases and J gave up 3 bases; unmatched junction bases: 28. CDR1 is GTSNPN and CDR2 is SVGIG in the germline V gene (reference sequence). This CDR3 contains 22 residues. The chain's CDR3 is CAWSPRYTGGPVGRNLKETQYF. The DNA for the CDR3 is TGTGCCTGGAGTCCGCGTTATACAGGGGGCCCGGTTGGTAGGAATCTTAAAGAGACCCAGTACTTC. The variable domain in full, with the rest retrieved from reference TRBV30 and TRBJ2-5, is SQTIHQWPATLVQPVGSPLSLECTVEGTSNPNLYWYRQAAGRGLQLLFYSVGIGQISSEVPQNLSASRPQDRQFILSSKKLLLSDSGFYLCAWSPRYTGGPVGRNLKETQYFGPGTRLLVL.

V and J are TRBV15 and TRBJ1-3, with a tentative D call TRBD1 (5 bases). Trimming stripped 0 bases from V and 2 bases from J, with 11 bases between. This CDR3 region has 16 residues. From germline, CDR1 is LNHNV and CDR2 YYDKDF (reference sequence). CDR3 in DNA: TGTGCCACCAGCAGAGAAACACAGGAGACTGGAAACACCATATATTTT. Amino acid sequence: CATSRETQETGNTIYF.

In this sample, this clone turned up once. The chain combines TRBV6-1 with TRBJ2-1; TRBD2 aligns across 11 bases. V lost 6 bases to trimming and J lost 6 bases; unmatched junction nucleotides: 4. The CDR3 is 14 residues long. Germline V gene data show CDR1 as MNHNS and CDR2 as SASEGT. CDR3 bases: TGTGCCAGCAGGTACGGACTAGCGGGCAATGAGCAGTTCTTC. Its protein product is CASRYGLAGNEQFF.

This chain joins TRBV7-8 and TRBJ1-1, with no clear D. This CDR3 contains 16 residues. Trimming removed 4 bases from V and 3 bases from J, with 18 bases in between. Per the germline V gene, CDR1 is SGHVS and CDR2 is FQNEAQ. CDR3 nucleotide sequence: TGTGCCAGCAGCTCATCCCGCGTAGGGAGGGACACTGAAGCTTTCTTT. Its translation is CASSSSRVGRDTEAFF.